This TCR beta chain was captured by sequencing in a study of PD-L1 blockade in urothelial cancer. Across the study: Twenty-five out of 29 patients were men whose urothelial cancer was bladder-origin.

The length of the CDR3 is 12 residues. Trimming shortened V by 2 bases and J by 7 bases, and 8 bases separated the two germline ends. Germline V CDR1 and CDR2: LGHNT, FRNRAP. This clone was counted once. Time point reported: peripheral blood 6 weeks after treatment start. Per patient, between 1 and 8 samples were collected at pretreatment and on-treatment time points. Sequenced by immunoSEQ multiplex PCR; TCRdb stores in-frame clones only, minus some. The sample lists fewer than 50,000 clones, roughly 90% occurring once. The chain recombines TRBV12-5 with TRBJ1-2; unclear D gene. The sequence derives from a man in his sixties with urothelial cancer. The specimen comprised PBMCs, sampled around atezolizumab (anti-PD-L1) treatment. This CDR3 is CASGLRAGGYTF. The CDR3 coding sequence is TGTGCTAGTGGTTTGAGGGCGGGTGGCTACACCTTC.